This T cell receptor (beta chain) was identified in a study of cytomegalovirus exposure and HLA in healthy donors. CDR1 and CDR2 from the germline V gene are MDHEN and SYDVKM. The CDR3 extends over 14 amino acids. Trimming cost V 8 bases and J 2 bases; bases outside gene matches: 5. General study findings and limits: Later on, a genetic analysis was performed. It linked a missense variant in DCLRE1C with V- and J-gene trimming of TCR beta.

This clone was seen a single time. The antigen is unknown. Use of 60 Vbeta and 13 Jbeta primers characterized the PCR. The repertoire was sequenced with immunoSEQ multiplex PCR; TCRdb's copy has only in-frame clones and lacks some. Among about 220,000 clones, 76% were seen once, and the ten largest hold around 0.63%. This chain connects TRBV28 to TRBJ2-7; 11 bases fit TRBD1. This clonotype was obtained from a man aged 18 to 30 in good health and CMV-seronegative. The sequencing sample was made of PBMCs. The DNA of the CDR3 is TGTGCCAGCGGCTGGACAGGGGGCGCCTACGAGCAGTACTTC. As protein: CASGWTGGAYEQYF.